A single sample gave rise to the 6 T cell receptor beta chains below, sequenced in a study of brain T cells in children with intractable seizures. Libraries were prepared by immunoSEQ multiplex PCR; TCRdb keeps only in-frame clonotypes and omits some of them. The repertoire includes some 80,000 clones, under 95% of them detected once, and around 24% sits in the top ten. The sample consisted of peripheral blood, taken at surgery. Receptors were obtained from a girl aged 2 to 10 with Rasmussen encephalitis and intractable seizures.

The chain links TRBV11-2 to TRBJ2-1; D remains ambiguous. Germline CDR1 is SGHAT and CDR2 is FQNNGV. CDR3 size: 15 residues. Deletions cut 4 bases from V and 4 bases from J, with 14 bases between. The CDR3 nucleotides read TGTGCCAGCAGCTCAGGACGGAACTTTTACAATGAGCAGTTCTTC. It is translated as CASSSGRNFYNEQFF.

This chain joins TRBV2 and TRBJ2-2; possibly TRBD1 for D (6 bases). This CDR3 region has 14 residues. Trimming cost V 6 bases and J 0 bases, with 8 bases left between them. Germline values: CDR1 SNHLY, CDR2 FYNNEI. The CDR3 loop is CASRDSSNTGELFF. DNA of the CDR3: TGTGCCAGCAGGGACAGCTCGAACACCGGGGAGCTGTTTTTT.

The V and J genes are TRBV6-5 and TRBJ1-2; D is perhaps TRBD1 (6 bases). Germline V gene data show CDR1 as MNHEY and CDR2 as SVGAGI. Trimming pared 0 bases from V and 6 bases from J, leaving 8 bases between. CDR3 size: 13 residues. CDR3 sequence: CASSYSGGDGYTF. DNA of the CDR3: TGTGCCAGCAGTTACTCCGGGGGCGATGGCTACACCTTC.

This sequence joins TRBV27 and TRBJ2-2, with D tentatively TRBD1 (6 bases). The V and J ends lost 3 bases and 6 bases respectively, with 17 bases between them. CDR1 is MNHEY and CDR2 is SMNVEV in the germline V gene (reference sequence). This CDR3 is 16 amino acids long. CDR3 amino acids: CASSFVAGAGAGELFF. DNA of the CDR3: TGTGCCAGCAGTTTTGTTGCAGGGGCTGGAGCCGGGGAGCTGTTTTTT.

The chain recombines TRBV30 with TRBJ2-1, with D maybe TRBD2 (6 bases). Germline CDR1 and CDR2: GTSNPN and SVGIG (reference sequence). V was pared by 8 bases and J by 4 bases, with 9 bases between. This CDR3 is 11 amino acids long. This CDR3 is CAGGVYNEQFF. The CDR3 region has the DNA TGTGCCGGCGGGGTGTACAATGAGCAGTTCTTC.

The chain couples TRBV21-1 to TRBJ1-5; the tabulated D call, TRBD1, remains unverified against the DNA. TRBV21-1 represents a pseudogene. The CDR3 extends over 20 amino acids. CDR3 sequence: CASSTPGQIPELGGNQPQHF. The CDR3 DNA sequence: TGTGCCAGCAGCACACCGGGACAAATTCCCGAACTAGGGGGCAATCAGCCCCAGCATTTT.